This T cell receptor (beta chain) was observed in a study of CD8+ T cells in alopecia areata. This clone was observed a few times. Its target is unknown. This could be a read error, since a much larger clone is one nucleotide away. Documented treatment: oral pan-JAK inhibitor, 5-10 mg twice daily. Reverse transcription of extracted RNA yielded cDNA, which provided the sequencing template. Measured with immunoSEQ multiplex PCR; TCRdb has only the in-frame clones, and not every one. The sample includes hundreds of thousands of clones, 60% of them seen just once. Trimming took off 3 bases at V and 1 base at J, with 6 bases between the two ends. The CDR3 is made up of 13 amino acids. Germline loops: CDR1 SEHNR, CDR2 FQNEAQ (reference sequence). Study results and limitations: Scalp samples also yield sequences of resident alphabeta T cells from normal skin.

This chain connects TRBV7-9 to TRBJ2-5; D unresolved. Sequencing used CD4+ T cells sorted from blood, obtained at roughly week 53, from a patient treated with tofacitinib. The TCR sequence derives from a human donor with alopecia areata. The CDR3 here is CASSFGSQETQYF. The CDR3 DNA follows: TGTGCCAGCAGCTTCGGCAGCCAAGAGACCCAGTACTTC.